Here is one T cell receptor beta chain with its context. It has no known antigen specificity. Qualities for individual bases were not recorded, and no much larger clone is one base off. This sample is part of a study of cytomegalovirus exposure and HLA in healthy donors (dated 2017 in TCRdb). In the study overall: An earlier analysis of several hundred of the donors reported about 250 Gb of sequence data and around 110 million unique TCR beta sequences from around 200 million T cells. The study aimed to test whether cataloging public T cell receptors could reveal signatures of past pathogen exposure. Along with the approximately 620-subject first cohort, a separate validation cohort of roughly 110 different subjects was used. In an earlier analysis of more than 550 of the donors, high-throughput TCR beta sequencing was used to judge whether each TCR beta V gene segment behaved as functional or pseudogenic. An early release that covered 500 to 800 HLA-typed donors contained approximately 300 gigabases of sequencing data and around 80 million unique TCR sequences. Several DR-DQ haplotypes were treated as single units for association and clustering because of strong linkage in the cohort. Across 398 genotyped donors of the cohort, an average of approximately 220,000 unique TCR beta nucleotide sequences per donor were sequenced, and roughly 17% of those sequences were non-productive. Among the roughly 430 genotyped donors, about 85% belonged to the genetic ancestry cluster associated with self-reported Caucasian donors. Class I and class II HLA loci were covered by the typing at four-digit resolution. A later genetic analysis took genome-wide SNP genotypes for about 65% of the 666 donors and used that subset as a discovery cohort. A later analysis re-examined previously published TCR beta repertoires from just over 650 donors and added high-resolution HLA genotyping to investigate patterns of TCR occurrence. Every discovery cohort repertoire had been produced on one sequencing platform. Rather than using new phenotypic data, the later analysis identified candidate immune exposures from TCR beta sequences and from how often those sequences occurred across donors. Donor age, sex, ethnicity and CMV serostatus were compiled together with the repertoire data. The number of donors typed differed by locus, with 629-630 for A, B, C, DRB1 and DQB1, 522 for DQA1, 606 for DPA1, and 472 for DPB1. The study combined high-throughput TCR immunosequencing, statistical association of individual TCRs with disease status, and machine learning to predict cytomegalovirus infection status. Using immunosequencing, the study profiled T cell repertoires from 640 or so subjects and related those repertoires to cytomegalovirus serostatus. Broader findings and caveats from the paper: In a later analysis, HLA-associated TCR beta chains were found to be more clonally expanded and to have lower generation probabilities than equally common non-associated chains. An earlier analysis of approximately 570 of the donors showed that most TCR beta V segments appeared in productive rearrangements either about 87% or about 30% of the time, which broadly matched IMGT annotations. In this cohort, only TCR beta chains were sequenced, and detectable features were limited by the absence of alpha or paired-chain data. Most TCR sequences were observed very rarely across donors, whereas some public TCRs were present in many individuals. According to a later analysis, parvovirus B19, influenza, CMV and Epstein-Barr virus appeared linked to several top co-occurrence clusters. It was suggested by the authors that the approach could potentially be generalized to other disease states and immunological phenotypes. A group of highly shared sequence variants was considered likely to be a technical artifact of the sequencing pipeline. Because HLA typing was unavailable for some donors at each locus, only the typed subset was used in association tests. Presence/absence analyses assumed roughly uniform sequencing depth across donors, an assumption that may not hold. Specific HLA alleles were associated with 16,951 TCR beta sequences at a false discovery rate of 0.05 in a later analysis. The study listed 164 TCR beta chains as associated with cytomegalovirus. A later genetic analysis reported fewer N-insertions in productive TCRs among donors in an Asian-associated ancestry cluster than the approximately 670-donor mean. A few of the identified cytomegalovirus-associated TCR beta chains were confirmed in vitro to be specific for cytomegalovirus antigens. A further reported finding was that TCR beta sequences accurately predicted the HLA-A and HLA-B alleles for most subjects in the first cohort. V-gene and J-gene trimming of TCR beta chains was associated with a missense DCLRE1C variant in a later genetic analysis, and the association was replicated in an independent cohort. Cytomegalovirus status was reported to be diagnosed by the classifier with high specificity and sensitivity in both the original and validation cohorts. Most CMV-associated TCR beta chains appeared to be HLA-restricted in a later analysis, and the HLA associations seemed to be driven largely by CMV exposure. Strong co-occurrence of HLA alleles, especially DR and DQ, made assigning TCR associations to individual alleles difficult. Correlated functional status among segregating V segments might reflect linkage disequilibrium, but an unknown experimental factor could not be ruled out. In a later analysis, the rate of TCR association differed among HLA loci, with DRB1 alleles having the most associated TCRs and HLA-C alleles having the fewest. Because counts were too low, roughly 18 rarely observed V segments, including chromosome 9 orphons, were left out of the earlier analysis of roughly 600 of the donors. CMV serostatus was the only immune exposure information available for the cohort.

In total, over 600 healthy bone marrow donors made up the cohort. All cohort members were sampled while nominally healthy, although unrecorded immune exposures were likely present. The donor was CMV seronegative and was included in the group of 352 seronegative cohort members. A peripheral blood sample was provided by each donor, and peripheral blood mononuclear cells were used for TCR beta sequencing. Genomic DNA extraction from the blood cell samples was performed with the Qiagen DNeasy Blood Extraction Kit. The library was obtained by the immunoSEQ multiplex PCR assay. The multiplex PCR relied on a mix of 60 forward primers for TCR Vbeta segments and 13 reverse primers for TCR Jbeta segments. A multiplex PCR assay on genomic DNA amplified the CDR3 region of rearranged TCR beta genes. The amplified TCR beta libraries were sequenced on the Illumina HiSeq System as 87-base-pair reads. As for how the authors treated the data: Across the 500 to 850 repertoires, a later analysis counted 60 million to 90 million unique TCR beta chains, roughly 11 million of which were shared by at least two donors. A nearest-neighbor algorithm error-corrected the raw reads and collapsed the reads into unique sequences, merging closely related sequences to remove PCR and sequencing errors. CDR3 sequences were aligned to IMGT reference sequences to assign V, D and J gene segments. For a sequence to be retained, a match of at least six nucleotides to both a V gene segment and a J gene segment was required. A rearrangement was called productive if the CDR3 had no stop codons and remained in frame with V and J, and every other rearrangement was called non-productive. Following IMGT convention, CDR3 was defined as the stretch from the second conserved V-encoded cysteine up to the conserved J-encoded phenylalanine. The earlier analysis of a few hundred of the donors excluded sequences that lacked an unambiguous match to a single V gene segment. An earlier analysis of a few hundred of the donors classified V segments as functional when productive rearrangements were above 56.7% and as segregating when the standard deviation between donors was above 5%. To diagnose cytomegalovirus status from the catalog of TCR beta chain sequences, a statistical classification framework was built. In a later analysis, V and J genes were assigned by comparing TCR nucleotide sequences against IMGT/GENE-DB human TR gene sequences. Using the TCRdist pipeline, a later analysis assigned CDR3 sequences along with most-parsimonious VDJ recombination scenarios. In a later analysis, every TCR beta chain was defined by the combination of its CDR3 amino acid sequence and its V-gene family, and reads without a unique V-gene family were dropped. In a later analysis, 450 to 600 highly shared, low-generation-probability nucleotide sequences were removed to address suspected cross-contamination and a sequencing artifact. In a later analysis, a clonal expansion index for each public chain was calculated from normalized within-repertoire ranks of inferred template counts. Generation probabilities in a later analysis came from a VDJ recombination model fitted to out-of-frame rearrangements, and those results were checked against IGoR. A later analysis scored TCR-TCR, TCR-HLA and TCR-CMV co-occurrence with hypergeometric tests, applying a repertoire-size bias correction to TCR pairs. False discovery rates were estimated in a later analysis by permuting HLA or CMV assignments 20 times. In a later analysis, co-occurring TCRs were grouped using DBSCAN, with TCRdist sequence similarity added in when clustering inside HLA-allele-positive subsets. Repertoires with fewer than 30,000 or more than 120,000 public chains, plus five repertoires with anomalous nucleotide sharing, were excluded from co-occurrence clustering. This immuneACCESS table, as held by TCRdb, lists in-frame sequences with V and J called but not all clones. Of the missing ones, under half trace to an unresolved V gene in checked studies; the others have no known cause. From that table come the V and J calls and clone size; the DNA was used to work out D and trimming. The sample has roughly 200,000 clones on record, about four fifths of them singletons. The ten biggest clones cover about 3% of the sample.

This TCR came from a male donor in good health and CMV-seronegative. The sample comprised PBMCs.

The DNA sequence follows: TGCGCCAGCAGCAAGAGAACGGTGAACACTGAAGCTTTCTTT. Its protein reads: CASSKRTVNTEAFF. Here the chain combines TRBV5-1 and TRBJ1-1; the D gene lacks a confident call. Cut back by 4 bases and 0 bases, the V and J ends lie 10 bases apart. CDR1 and CDR2 are read off the germline V gene as SGHRS and YFSETQ. From cysteine to phenylalanine, the CDR3 is 14 amino acids long. CDR3 DNA is the only sequence kept; it has 42 bases, read in frame from the first base.